The 16 T cell receptor beta chains in this list originate from one sample, sequenced in a study of T-cell memory formation after mild COVID-19 (TCRdb year 2021). Library generation was performed with 5' RACE. Sequencing instrument: Illumina NovaSeq 6000. The public reads were quality trimmed at Q25 with fastp and then assembled into clones with MiXCR by TCRdb, keeping productive beta chains. Entries are consolidated by CDR3 protein sequence, retaining the most common genes and DNA. The sample table lists 350,000 or so distinct CDR3 sequences, about an eighth of them with a count of one. 20% to 25% of the sample goes to the ten largest clones. The sample consisted of PBMCs or a T cell subset sorted from them (not recorded which). These receptors were collected from a man younger than 35 who had mild COVID-19 (a few samples of this study predate the infection). The sample titles of this study are shuffled in the database, so cell type and time point are left out; the donor was told from shared clones.

This clonotype was picked up one time. This chain connects TRBV6-2 or TRBV6-3 to TRBJ1-6, with 7 bases lining up with TRBD1. V gave up 2 bases and J gave up 10 bases; unmatched junction bases: 8. CDR1 is MNHEY and CDR2 is SVGEGT in the germline V gene. The CDR3 has 15 amino acids. In DNA form, the CDR3 reads TGTGCCAGCAGTTACCCGACAGGGCGTCGATCACCCCTCCACTTT. Protein sequence: CASSYPTGRRSPLHF.

The table lists this clonotype with a few counts. The chain recombines TRBV7-2 with TRBJ2-2; 7 nucleotides line up with TRBD2. The length of the CDR3 is 17 residues. Looked up from germline, CDR1 is SGHTA and CDR2 is FQGNSA. V shed 3 bases, J shed 6 bases, and the junction held 13 bases outside the gene matches. Written as DNA, the CDR3 is TGTGCCAGCAGCTTTCGGGTCGGGAGGAAGGGTGCCGGGGAGCTGTTTTTT. This codes for CASSFRVGRKGAGELFF.

The sample holds a few counts of this clonotype. The chain combines TRBV7-7 with TRBJ2-1; perhaps TRBD1 as D (8 bases). Germline assignment: CDR1 SSHAT and CDR2 FNYEAQ (reference sequence). The CDR3 is made up of 13 amino acids. Deletions cut 4 bases from V and 12 bases from J, with 16 bases between. This CDR3 reads CASSSYRGGGQFF. In DNA, the CDR3 is TGTGCCAGCAGCTCTTACAGGGGGGGTGGGCAGTTCTTC.

The chain is built from TRBV11-2 and TRBJ1-3; D is unclear. Germline V gene data show CDR1 as SGHAT and CDR2 as FQNNGV. Trimming stripped 8 bases from V and 0 bases from J, with 14 bases between. The CDR3 totals 15 residues. The CDR3 nucleotides read TGTGCCAGCGCCCACCGACCAGACTCTGGAAACACCATATATTTT. This codes for CASAHRPDSGNTIYF.

The chain joins TRBV7-3 to TRBJ1-1, with 9 bases identical to TRBD1. Germline CDR1 SGHTA, CDR2 FQGTGA. J was trimmed by 5 bases and V by 4 bases; bases with no gene match: 5. CDR3 length: 14 residues. The CDR3 region has the DNA TGTGCCAGCAGCTCCACAGGGGGCCAGACTGAAGCTTTCTTT. Translation gives CASSSTGGQTEAFF.

The CDR3: CASTPGVHTEAFF. In DNA form, the CDR3 reads TGTGCCTCAACCCCGGGGGTTCACACTGAAGCTTTCTTT. The V gene is TRBV11-2, the J gene TRBJ1-1; maybe TRBD1 (5 bases). The length of the CDR3 is 13 residues. The V gene lost 11 bases and the J gene lost 3 bases, with 16 bases spanning the gap. The germline V gene encodes CDR1 SGHAT and CDR2 FQNNGV.

This chain connects TRBV18 to TRBJ1-1, with TRBD1 matching over 7 bases. Germline V gives CDR1 KGHSH, CDR2 LQKENI. Losses at the gene ends were 1 base for V and 5 bases for J; bases not matched to a gene: 10. The CDR3 is made up of 16 amino acids. CDR3 sequence: CASSPRSTGVGTEAFF. For the CDR3, the DNA is TGTGCCAGCTCACCACGGTCTACAGGGGTGGGAACTGAAGCTTTCTTT.

The chain carries TRBV28 and TRBJ2-3; D is undetermined. V was clipped by 2 bases and J by 7 bases, with 7 bases between them. CDR3 size: 12 residues. Looked up from germline, CDR1 is MDHEN and CDR2 is SYDVKM. The DNA of the CDR3 is TGTGCCAGCAGTTTACGAGCCCATACGCAGTATTTT. Translation gives CASSLRAHTQYF. The full variable domain, with the rest looked up from reference TRBV28 and TRBJ2-3, is DVKVTQSSRYLVKRTGEKVFLECVQDMDHENMFWYRQDPGLGLRLIYFSYDVKMKEKGDIPEGYSVSREKKERFSLILESASTNQTSMYLCASSLRAHTQYFGPGTRLTVL.

CDR3 region: CASSLAGTGTYEQYV. CDR3 bases: TGTGCCAGCAGCTTAGCCGGGACAGGGACCTACGAGCAGTACGTC. The rearrangement links TRBV7-8 to TRBJ2-7, with TRBD1 matching over 9 bases. Germline V gene data show CDR1 as SGHVS and CDR2 as FQNEAQ. J was trimmed by 2 bases and V by 0 bases; bases with no gene match: 2. CDR3 length: 15 residues.

Only one count was recorded for this clonotype. The gene calls are TRBV3-1 and TRBJ1-1; possible D gene TRBD1, 6 bases. Germline V lookup: CDR1 LGHDT, CDR2 YNNKEL (reference sequence). The ends were cut back, 7 bases at V and 5 bases at J, with 11 bases in the middle. The CDR3 is 12 amino acids. CDR3 bases: TGTGCCAGCACGACAGGAGGGACTGAAGCTTTCTTT. It is translated as CASTTGGTEAFF.

This clonotype has ten or more counts. The chain is built from TRBV4-3 and TRBJ2-3, with 7 bases aligning to TRBD2. CDR1 is LGHNA, CDR2 YSLEER, per germline. CDR3 size: 17 residues. The V segment lost 2 bases and the J segment 4 bases; nucleotides outside the gene matches: 12. The CDR3 nucleotides are TGCGCCAGCAGCCAACTCGCTGGGAGGGGAAGGGCAGATACGCAGTATTTT. Protein: CASSQLAGRGRADTQYF.

This clonotype was counted between two and nine times. V is TRBV4-3 and J is TRBJ2-5; TRBD2 agrees at 12 bases. Germline V CDR1 and CDR2: LGHNA, YSLEER. With 0 bases clipped from V and 5 bases from J, the junction kept 13 bases outside the gene matches. The CDR3 extends over 19 amino acids. DNA for the CDR3: TGCGCCAGCAGCCAAGATCTAGTACCCCGGCTAGCGGGGGGGGAGACCCAGTACTTC. Its protein is CASSQDLVPRLAGGETQYF.

The chain employs TRBV9 and TRBJ1-2; unclear D gene. The CDR3 has 14 residues. The germline gives CDR1 SGDLS, CDR2 YYNGEE. With 2 bases removed from V and 1 base from J, the gap between germline ends came to 9 bases. The CDR3 coding sequence is TGTGCCAGCAGCGTCCGCGGTGTTAACTATGGCTACACCTTC. Translating gives CASSVRGVNYGYTF.

This clonotype was seen repeatedly, ten times or more. The genes are TRBV29-1 and TRBJ1-2, with unresolved D. This CDR3 region has 13 residues. V was trimmed by 2 bases and J by 5 bases, leaving 12 bases between them. Germline V CDR1 and CDR2: SQVTM, ANQGSEA. The CDR3 nucleotides are TGCAGCGTTGAAATGGGAGCCCCTTATGGCTACACCTTC. Amino acid sequence: CSVEMGAPYGYTF.

This clonotype was observed many times. This chain joins TRBV2 and TRBJ1-5, with TRBD1 matching 7 bases. CDR1 is SNHLY, CDR2 FYNNEI, per germline. The CDR3 is 15 residues long. Trimming cost V 4 bases and J 7 bases; bases outside gene matches: 10. The CDR3 DNA reads TGTGCCAGCAGTGCACAGGGGATAAGGGACCAGCCCCAGCATTTT. Its protein is CASSAQGIRDQPQHF.

This rearrangement joins TRBV9 to TRBJ2-1; 8 nucleotides agree with TRBD1. The V and J ends lost 9 bases and 9 bases, in that order; junction bases with no gene match: 11. The germline V gene has CDR1 SGDLS and CDR2 YYNGEE. The CDR3 sequence is 13 residues long. The CDR3 here is CATGQGRFTEQFF. CDR3 DNA sequence: TGTGCCACAGGACAGGGAAGGTTCACTGAGCAGTTCTTC.